This T cell receptor (beta chain) was identified during a study of Ad26.COV2.S vaccination and SARS-CoV-2 variants. The treatment was: around 19 received Ad26.COV2.S at low or high dose, single or two shots; roughly five received placebo; per-sample allocation not given. Specimen acquisition occurred on day 63 following the initial vaccine or placebo injection. Generated by immunoSEQ multiplex PCR, the TCRdb table keeps only in-frame clones and is missing some. The repertoire has roughly 400,000 clones, about 92% of them found once; the top ten carry about 1.7%. Comment on this clone: Its antigen is not known.

Germline CDR1 reads MNHNY; CDR2 reads SVGAGI (reference sequence). V shed 7 bases and J 0 bases; nucleotides not matched to a gene: 4. This CDR3 region has 14 residues. Points from the study as a whole: The study found higher spike-specific TCR breadth in vaccine than placebo recipients.

The V and J genes are TRBV6-6 and TRBJ2-7, with 9 nucleotides matching TRBD1. This receptor was obtained from a person aged 18 to 59 who received the Ad26.COV2.S COVID-19 vaccine or a placebo. This sample comprised peripheral blood, obtained in a trial of Ad26.COV2.S vaccine versus placebo. The CDR3 region has the DNA TGTGCCAGCACGGGACAGGGATCCTCCTACGAGCAGTACTTC. Residues: CASTGQGSSYEQYF.